This TCR beta chain was documented in a study of neurological immune-mediated disorders. Stated time point: longitudinal time-point 3. Synthesis of cDNA was carried out by template-switch 5'RACE. The reaction used 10-nucleotide random UMIs. TCRdb fed the 5' RACE reads into MiXCR, producing one record per CDR3 protein. The table has under 100,000 distinct CDR3 sequences, roughly 4.5% seen once. Germline lookup yields CDR1 SGHRS and CDR2 YFSETQ. CDR3 length equals 15 residues. V lost 4 bases to trimming and J lost 1 base; unmatched junction nucleotides: 6. Study-wide points: Whereas HTLV-1-associated myelopathy showed the most TCR clonal expansion, multiple sclerosis showed the least, with levels below those of healthy controls. Phylogenetic grouping assigned the repertoires of 18 of 34 multiple sclerosis patients to a single related-CDR3 cluster, representing a possible signature.

This clonotype was recorded many times. Antigen specificity is unknown. The chain links TRBV5-1 to TRBJ1-1; 8 nucleotides align to TRBD1. The source of this sequence is a woman between 55 and 75 years old with multiple sclerosis. The source material was PBMCs. The CDR3 nucleotides read TGCGCCAGCAGCCACGGACAGGGTTCGAACACTGAAGCTTTCTTT. Encoded protein: CASSHGQGSNTEAFF.